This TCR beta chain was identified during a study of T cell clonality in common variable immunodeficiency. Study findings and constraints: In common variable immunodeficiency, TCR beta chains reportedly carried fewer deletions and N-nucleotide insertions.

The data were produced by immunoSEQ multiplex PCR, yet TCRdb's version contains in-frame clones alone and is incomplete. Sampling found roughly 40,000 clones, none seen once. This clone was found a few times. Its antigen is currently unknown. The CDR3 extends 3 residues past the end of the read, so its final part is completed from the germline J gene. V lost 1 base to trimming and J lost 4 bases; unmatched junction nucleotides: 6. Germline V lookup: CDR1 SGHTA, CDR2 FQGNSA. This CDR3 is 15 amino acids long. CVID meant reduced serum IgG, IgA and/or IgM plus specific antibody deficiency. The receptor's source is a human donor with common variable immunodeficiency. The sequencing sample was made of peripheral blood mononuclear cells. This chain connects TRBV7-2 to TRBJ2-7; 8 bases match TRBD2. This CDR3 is CASSLVVAGNYEQYF. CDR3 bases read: TGTGCCAGCAGCTTAGTTGTAGCGGGAAATTACGAG.